Presented here are 10 T cell receptor beta chains from one specimen sequenced in a study of glioma-infiltrating T cells after dendritic cell vaccination. The time point denotes: after dendritic cell vaccination, including at tumor progression/relapse. Clones were read by immunoSEQ multiplex PCR, and TCRdb kept only the in-frame ones, dropping some. The sample lists roughly 100,000 clones; 75% to 90% were seen once. The material was blood, obtained after dendritic cell vaccination. These receptors all stem from a human donor with glioblastoma.

The V and J genes are TRBV5-1 and TRBJ2-3; D unresolved. Germline CDR1 reads SGHRS; CDR2 reads YFSETQ. Trimming removed 0 bases at V and 1 base at J, with 12 bases between. The CDR3 runs to 16 residues. CDR3 in DNA: TGCGCCAGCAGCTTGGTTTCCGGGTCGCGCACAGATACGCAGTATTTT. Translated: CASSLVSGSRTDTQYF.

The chain combines TRBV2 with TRBJ1-2, with 9 bases identical to TRBD1. The CDR3 is 16 residues long. V dropped 5 bases and J dropped 0; count of bases not matched to a gene: 7. Germline assignment: CDR1 SNHLY and CDR2 FYNNEI. This chain's CDR3 is CASSNSDRGPNYGYTF. For the CDR3, the DNA is TGTGCCAGCAGTAATTCGGACAGGGGACCTAACTATGGCTACACCTTC.

This clone has just a few counts. Other DNA sequences in the sample encode the same CDR3. The chain has TRBV5-5 and TRBJ2-7; TRBD1 is a possible D gene (5 bases). The length of the CDR3 is 14 residues. Germline assignment: CDR1 SGHKS and CDR2 YYEKEE (reference sequence). Deletions cut 0 bases from V and 1 base from J, with 8 bases between. CDR3 region: CASSLEGPSYEQYF. CDR3 sequence (DNA): TGTGCCAGCAGCTTGGAGGGGCCATCCTACGAGCAGTACTTC.

V and J are TRBV4-2 and TRBJ2-1, with 7 nucleotides matching TRBD2. The CDR3 contains 16 residues. The V gene's germline CDR1 is LGHNA and CDR2 YNFKEQ. Trimming at V came to 4 bases and at J to 4 bases, leaving 10 bases not matched to a gene. Here the CDR3 DNA reads TGTGCCAGCAGCCCGGCGGGGGTAGGTGCGTACAATGAGCAGTTCTTC. Its translation is CASSPAGVGAYNEQFF.

V gene TRBV19 combines with J gene TRBJ2-1, with 16 bases fitting TRBD2. The length of the CDR3 is 15 residues. The germline V gene has CDR1 LNHDA and CDR2 SQIVND (reference sequence). V was pared by 7 bases and J by 8 bases, with 5 bases of the junction left unmatched. The CDR3 DNA reads TGTGCCAGTAAAGGGACTAGCGGGGGGGCCGATGAGCAGTTCTTC. It translates to CASKGTSGGADEQFF.

Worth noting for this clone: Relative to the germline gene, one junction end is altered; a read error may explain this. The CDR3 DNA reads TGTGCCAGCTTACCAGGGGCCTCCCCAACCTATGGCTACACCTTC. Protein sequence: CASLPGASPTYGYTF. The chain links TRBV18 to TRBJ1-2; D is possibly TRBD1 (6 bases). Germline V CDR1 and CDR2: KGHSH, LQKENI. This CDR3 comprises 15 residues.

This clone turned up a few times. The DNA for the CDR3 is TGCGCCAGCAGCCAAGAATCAGGGGCTGGGGCCAACGTCCTGACTTTC. Its translation is CASSQESGAGANVLTF. The V call is TRBV4-3, the J call TRBJ2-6, with TRBD1 as a possible D gene (6 bases). The germline V gene has CDR1 LGHNA and CDR2 YSLEER. The CDR3 is made up of 16 amino acids. V lost 0 bases and J lost 2, with 8 bases in between.

V gene TRBV2 combines with J gene TRBJ2-2; tentatively, D is TRBD2 (5 bases). The germline gives CDR1 SNHLY, CDR2 FYNNEI. Trimming shortened V by 4 bases and J by 5 bases, and 8 bases separated the two germline ends. The CDR3 has 13 residues. CDR3 amino acids: CASSVRGTGELFF. The CDR3 coding sequence is TGTGCCAGCAGTGTTCGGGGAACCGGGGAGCTGTTTTTT.

The gene calls are TRBV6-5 and TRBJ1-5; possibly TRBD1 for D (5 bases). V lost 2 bases and J lost 6, with 14 bases in between. This CDR3 spans 15 amino acids. CDR1 is MNHEY and CDR2 is SVGAGI in the germline V gene. The DNA of the CDR3 is TGTGCCAGCAGTTACCCACGCAGCGGGGGTCAGCCCCAGCATTTT. This translates into CASSYPRSGGQPQHF.

The rearrangement joins TRBV4-1 to TRBJ2-7, with 9 bases fitting TRBD2. CDR3 size: 15 residues. Germline assignment: CDR1 MGHRA and CDR2 YSYEKL. The V gene end was trimmed by 0 bases and the J gene end by 3 bases; junction bases not matched to a gene: 3. The CDR3 protein is CASSQERGGDYEQYF. The CDR3 nucleotides read TGCGCCAGCAGCCAAGAGCGGGGGGGCGACTACGAGCAGTACTTC.